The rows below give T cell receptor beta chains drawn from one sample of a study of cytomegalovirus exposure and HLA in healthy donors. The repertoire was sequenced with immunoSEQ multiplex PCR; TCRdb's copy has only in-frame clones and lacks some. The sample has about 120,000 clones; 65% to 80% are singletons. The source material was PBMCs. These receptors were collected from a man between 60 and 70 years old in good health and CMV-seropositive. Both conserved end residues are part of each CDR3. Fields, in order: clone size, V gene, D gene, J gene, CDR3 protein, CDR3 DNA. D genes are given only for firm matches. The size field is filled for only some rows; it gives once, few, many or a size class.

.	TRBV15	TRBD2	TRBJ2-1	CATSAYQGTSGKNEQFF	TGTGCCACCAGCGCTTACCAGGGGACTAGCGGGAAAAATGAGCAGTTCTTC
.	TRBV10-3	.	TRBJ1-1	CAISEGGGTEAFF	TGTGCCATCAGTGAGGGGGGCGGGACTGAAGCTTTCTTT
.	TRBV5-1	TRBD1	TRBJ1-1	CASSPQTGGTEAFF	TGCGCCAGCAGCCCACAGACAGGGGGCACTGAAGCTTTCTTT
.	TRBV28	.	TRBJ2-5	CASRQGGETQYF	TGTGCCAGCAGACAGGGGGGGGAGACCCAGTACTTC
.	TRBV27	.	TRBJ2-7	CASRVLASYEQYF	TGTGCCAGCAGAGTACTAGCATCCTACGAGCAGTACTTC
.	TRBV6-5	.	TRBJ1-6	CASRLTEQVPLHF	TGTGCCAGCAGATTGACAGAGCAGGTACCCCTCCACTTT
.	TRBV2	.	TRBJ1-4	CASSPWGGSEKLFF	TGTGCCAGCAGTCCATGGGGGGGCTCCGAAAAACTGTTTTTT
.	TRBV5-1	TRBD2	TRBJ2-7	CASSGGGAGAYEQYF	TGCGCCAGCAGCGGGGGTGGAGCGGGAGCCTACGAGCAGTACTTC
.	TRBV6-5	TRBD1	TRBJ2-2	CASRSGQGNTGELFF	TGTGCCAGCAGGTCCGGACAGGGTAACACCGGGGAGCTGTTTTTT
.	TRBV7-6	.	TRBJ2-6	CASSPVSSGANVLTF	TGTGCCAGCAGCCCGGTGAGCTCTGGGGCCAACGTCCTGACTTTC
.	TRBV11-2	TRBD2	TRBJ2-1	CASSLGRTSGYEQFF	TGTGCCAGCAGCTTAGGTAGGACTAGCGGGTATGAGCAGTTCTTC
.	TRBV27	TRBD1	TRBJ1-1	CASSPARADRGTEAFF	TGTGCCAGCAGTCCAGCAAGAGCGGACAGGGGCACTGAAGCTTTCTTT
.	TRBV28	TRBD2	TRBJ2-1	CASSLITSGINNEQFF	TGTGCCAGCAGCCTAATAACTAGCGGGATAAACAATGAGCAGTTCTTC
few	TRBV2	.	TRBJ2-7	CASSGSSGEQYF	TGTGCCAGCAGTGGTAGCAGTGGGGAGCAGTACTTC
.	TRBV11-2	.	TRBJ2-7	CASSLDRGIDEQYF	TGTGCCAGCAGCTTAGATAGGGGGATCGACGAGCAGTACTTC
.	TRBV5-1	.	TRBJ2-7	CASSFAGANEQYF	TGCGCCAGCAGCTTTGCGGGGGCGAACGAGCAGTACTTC
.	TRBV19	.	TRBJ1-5	CASSIAHYGGNQPQHF	TGTGCCAGTAGTATAGCCCACTATGGTGGCAATCAGCCCCAGCATTTT
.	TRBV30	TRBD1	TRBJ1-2	CAWGRDRPYGYTF	TGTGCCTGGGGCCGGGACAGGCCCTATGGCTACACCTTC
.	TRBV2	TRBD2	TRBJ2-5	CASSKRTSGSETQYF	TGTGCCAGCAGTAAGAGGACTAGCGGGAGTGAGACCCAGTACTTC
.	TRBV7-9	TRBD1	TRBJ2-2	CASSSDRVTGELFF	TGTGCCAGCAGCTCGGACAGGGTAACCGGGGAGCTGTTTTTT
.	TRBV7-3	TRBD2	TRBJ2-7	CASSLMAGGEQYF	TGTGCCAGCAGCTTAATGGCGGGAGGCGAGCAGTACTTC
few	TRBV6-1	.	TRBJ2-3	CASSLLDTQYF	TGTGCCAGCAGTTTATTAGATACGCAGTATTTT
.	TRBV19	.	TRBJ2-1	CASSIGRTFFF	TGTGCCAGTAGTATAGGGAGGACGTTTTTCTTC
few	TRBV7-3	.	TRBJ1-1	CASSFTRDTEAFF	TGTGCCAGCAGCTTCACTCGAGACACTGAAGCTTTCTTT
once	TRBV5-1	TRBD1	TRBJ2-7	CASSLGTGDGEQYF	TGCGCCAGCAGCTTGGGGACAGGGGATGGCGAGCAGTACTTC
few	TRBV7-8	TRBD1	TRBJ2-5	CASSKILLQGVGETQYF	TGTGCCAGCAGCAAAATCCTATTACAGGGGGTGGGAGAGACCCAGTACTTC
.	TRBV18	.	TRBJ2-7	CASSADSYEQYF	TGTGCCAGCTCAGCGGACAGCTACGAGCAGTACTTC
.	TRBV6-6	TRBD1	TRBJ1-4	CASSYSDRANEKLFF	TGTGCCAGCAGTTACTCGGACAGGGCTAATGAAAAACTGTTTTTT
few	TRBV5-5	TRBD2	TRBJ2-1	CASSPGLAGGNEQFF	TGTGCCAGCAGCCCGGGACTAGCAGGGGGTAATGAGCAGTTCTTC
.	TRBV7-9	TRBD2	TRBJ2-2	CASSQGLAGWSAGELFF	TGTGCCAGCAGCCAGGGACTAGCGGGATGGTCTGCCGGGGAGCTGTTTTTT
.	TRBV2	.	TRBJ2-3	CASRPPKQSTDTQYF	TGTGCCAGCAGACCCCCTAAACAGAGCACAGATACGCAGTATTTT
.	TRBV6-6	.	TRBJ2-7	CATQDSVVAQYEQYF	TGTGCCACACAGGACAGCGTCGTTGCCCAATACGAGCAGTACTTC
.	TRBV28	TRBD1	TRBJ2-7	CASSIPSSPDRDSYEQYF	TGTGCCAGCAGTATCCCTTCATCCCCGGACAGGGATTCCTACGAGCAGTACTTC
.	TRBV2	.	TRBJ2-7	CASRDGSSYEQYF	TGTGCCAGCAGGGACGGGAGCTCCTACGAGCAGTACTTC
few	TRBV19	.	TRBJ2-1	CASSKQGGRWGRGSYNEQFF	TGTGCCAGTAGTAAACAGGGGGGCCGATGGGGGAGGGGTTCCTACAATGAGCAGTTCTTC
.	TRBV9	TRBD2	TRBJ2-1	CASSPRPTSGGLPLVNEQFF	TGTGCCAGCAGCCCCCGGCCGACTAGCGGGGGCCTGCCCCTGGTCAATGAGCAGTTCTTC
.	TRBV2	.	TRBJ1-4	CASRVTASNEKLFF	TGTGCCAGCAGGGTGACAGCCAGTAATGAAAAACTGTTTTTT
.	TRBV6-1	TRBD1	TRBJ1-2	CASRGQGAVYGYTF	TGTGCCAGCAGGGGACAGGGGGCGGTCTATGGCTACACCTTC
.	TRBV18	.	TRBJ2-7	CASSPLEGVIDEQYF	TGTGCCAGCTCACCACTTGAAGGGGTAATCGACGAGCAGTACTTC
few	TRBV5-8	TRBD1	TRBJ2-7	CASSSPDRGHYEQYF	TGTGCCAGCAGCTCGCCGGACAGGGGGCATTACGAGCAGTACTTC
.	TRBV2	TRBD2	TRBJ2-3	CASSSLAGGNTDTQYF	TGTGCCAGCAGTTCTCTAGCGGGAGGGAACACAGATACGCAGTATTTT
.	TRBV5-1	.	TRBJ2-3	CASSLRQGTDTQYF	TGCGCCAGCAGCTTAAGACAGGGCACAGATACGCAGTATTTT
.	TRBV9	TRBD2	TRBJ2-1	CASSVAQIAGGRSEQFF	TGTGCCAGCAGCGTAGCTCAAATAGCGGGGGGCCGTAGTGAGCAGTTCTTC
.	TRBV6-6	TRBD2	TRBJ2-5	CASSHRTSGGETQYF	TGTGCCAGCAGTCACAGGACTAGCGGGGGTGAGACCCAGTACTTC
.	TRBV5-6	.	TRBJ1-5	CASSLAQGRGNQPQHF	TGTGCCAGCAGCTTGGCACAGGGACGCGGCAATCAGCCCCAGCATTTT
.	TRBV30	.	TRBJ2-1	CAWTGDFSYNEQFF	TGTGCCTGGACTGGGGACTTCTCCTACAATGAGCAGTTCTTC
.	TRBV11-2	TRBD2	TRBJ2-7	CASSLGFRLAGDYEQYF	TGTGCCAGCAGCTTAGGATTCCGTCTAGCGGGAGACTACGAGCAGTACTTC
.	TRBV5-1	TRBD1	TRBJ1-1	CAGKTGDGLSTEAFF	TGCGCCGGGAAGACAGGGGACGGGCTTAGCACTGAAGCTTTCTTT